This TCR beta chain comes out of a study of T cell repertoires in cytomegalovirus infection. Study background: The public TCR beta signatures pointed to both CMV infection and matching HLA type.

As concerns this clonotype: Antigen unknown.

There are 12 residues in the CDR3. V dropped 4 bases and J dropped 7 bases, with 8 bases sitting between them. Via MiXCR, TCRdb re-called the reads, giving one row per CDR3 protein. The table lists roughly 500,000 distinct CDR3 sequences, about 33% of them singletons. Sequenced material: cultured PBMCs, taken from culture after CMV antigen stimulation. This chain uses TRBV12-3 or TRBV12-4 with TRBJ2-1; D not certain. This receptor was taken from a human donor in good health (CMV status not recorded). Some clones in this sample may be carry-over from other donors' samples. DNA of the CDR3: TGTGCCAGCAGTTACCTTCAGAATGAGCAGTTCTTC. Residues: CASSYLQNEQFF.